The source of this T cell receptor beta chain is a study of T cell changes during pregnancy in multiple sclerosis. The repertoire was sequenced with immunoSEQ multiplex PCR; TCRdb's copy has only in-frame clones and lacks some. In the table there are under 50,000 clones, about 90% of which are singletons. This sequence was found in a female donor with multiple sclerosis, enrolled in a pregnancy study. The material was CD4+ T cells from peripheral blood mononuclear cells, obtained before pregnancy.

The CDR3 region is CAAGLAGGGNEQFF. The CDR3 DNA is TGTGCCGCTGGATTAGCGGGGGGGGGCAATGAGCAGTTCTTC. The chain uses TRBV10-3 and TRBJ2-1, with TRBD2 identical over 11 bases. Germline values: CDR1 ENHRY, CDR2 SYGVKD. V gave up 11 bases and J gave up 6 bases; unmatched junction bases: 9. The CDR3 has 14 residues.